This T cell receptor beta chain was recovered during a study of T cells expressing NK-cell markers. Study-level background: Each TCR beta repertoire originated in sorted T cells that were CD3+CD56+NKG2C+, CD3+CD56+NKG2C- or CD3+CD56-NKG2C+. Seven HCMV-seropositive donors and one seronegative donor made up the eight sequenced donors. Study results and limitations: In about six donors, dominant CD3+CD56+NKG2C+ clones formed about 1.0-8% of CD8+ cells.

TCR beta libraries carry UMIs added by 5'RACE template switching. TCRdb reprocessed the 5' RACE reads and reports one entry per CDR3 protein, with no DNA. Here the sample table reports about 460,000 distinct CDR3 sequences. Worth noting for this clonotype: Antigen unknown.

Germline V gene lookup returns CDR1 MNHEY and CDR2 SMNVEV (reference sequence). This CDR3 comprises 14 residues. This TCR was recovered from a woman aged 45 to 65 in good health. This chain links TRBV27 with TRBJ2-7; without DNA, the TCRdb call of TRBD1 cannot be checked. Material: blood T cells: a sorted CD56 or NKG2C T cell subset, CD4+ or CD8+ T cells, or bulk PBMC T cells (not recorded which). CDR3 region: CASSPPRVVYEQYF.